This TCR beta chain was identified in a study of T cell responses to AZD1222 COVID-19 vaccine. Looking at the study overall: Combined were second doses at about 4 or about 12 weeks. Regarding the study as a whole: The study sampled repertoires only after the peak T cell response. Following two doses of AZD1222, Spike-specific TCR breadth and depth rose. Clonal diversity was possibly underestimated, and white British individuals and females predominated among donors.

Germline CDR1 reads LGHDT; CDR2 reads YNNKEL (reference sequence). The CDR3 extends over 14 amino acids. Details on this clone: Its antigen is as yet unknown. The junction shows a germline mismatch at one end, possibly a read error.

The table came from immunoSEQ multiplex PCR; TCRdb's copy has only in-frame clones and leaves some out. This table holds 150,000 to 200,000 clones, roughly 92% found once. This receptor was identified in an adult in good health. V is TRBV3-1 (or the pseudogene TRBV3-2) and J is TRBJ1-2; D unclear. Source: peripheral blood, taken on day 0 of AZD1222 vaccination. The chain's CDR3 is CASSQDHAGRRSAF. The CDR3 coding sequence is TGTGCCAGCAGCCAAGATCACGCAGGCCGCCGTTCGGCCTTC.